The 20 T cell receptor beta chains listed next were all sequenced from one sample in a study of blood T cells in healthy people across ages. Primed by a sample-barcoded 5' primer and a J-beta primer mix, a second PCR proceeded for about 6 to 11 cycles. TCRdb called the 5' RACE reads again in MiXCR, with one record for every CDR3 protein. This table holds around 790,000 distinct CDR3 sequences, under 45% found once. The sequenced sample consisted of blood. These receptors were collected from a man aged 60 to 69 in good health.

This clonotype was picked up a small number of times. V is TRBV4-3 and J is TRBJ2-4, with D uncertain. V lost 0 bases to trimming and J lost 7 bases, with 7 bases between them. From germline, CDR1 is LGHNA and CDR2 YSLEER. The CDR3 is made up of 13 amino acids. The CDR3 bases are TGCGCCAGCAGCCAAGAGCACGGGAACATTCAGTACTTC. Encoded protein: CASSQEHGNIQYF.

This sequence joins TRBV9 and TRBJ1-2; weak D call: TRBD1 (6 bases). Germline V gene lookup returns CDR1 SGDLS and CDR2 YYNGEE. The CDR3 contains 14 residues. V was shortened by 4 bases and J by 6 bases, with 16 bases between the two germline ends. This CDR3 reads CASSRGGGSDGYTF. The CDR3, as DNA: TGTGCCAGCAGCAGGGGGGGCGGCAGCGATGGCTACACCTTC.

The chain combines TRBV7-2 with TRBJ2-1, with 9 bases identical to TRBD2. V trimming: 1 base; J trimming: 9 bases; junction bases outside the gene matches: 10. The CDR3 length is 16 residues. Germline assignment: CDR1 SGHTA and CDR2 FQGNSA. The DNA of the CDR3 is TGTGCCAGCAGCTTAGATTTGCGGGGGGGCCGAAGTGAGCAGTTCTTC. Encoded protein: CASSLDLRGGRSEQFF.

The chain employs TRBV2 and TRBJ2-7; D might be TRBD2 (6 bases). The V gene's germline CDR1 is SNHLY and CDR2 FYNNEI. V lost 7 bases and J 3 bases, leaving 19 bases between the germline ends. The CDR3 consists of 15 residues. CDR3 amino acids: CASTNRGGLIYEQYF. CDR3 nucleotides: TGTGCCAGCACAAATCGGGGAGGCTTAATCTACGAGCAGTACTTC.

The V gene is TRBV20-1, the J gene TRBJ1-5, with D unresolved. V was cut by 3 bases and J by 4 bases, with 10 bases left in between. The CDR3 covers 13 residues. Per the germline V gene, CDR1 is DFQATT and CDR2 is SNEGSKA (reference sequence). CDR3 DNA sequence: TGCAGTGCTAGTATGGCGGGAAATCAGCCCCAGCATTTT. This gives the protein CSASMAGNQPQHF.

This clonotype was counted only a few times. The rearrangement uses TRBV29-1 and TRBJ1-1; 7 bases map to TRBD1. Trimming at V came to 8 bases and at J to 11 bases, leaving 11 bases not matched to a gene. Germline V gene sequence: CDR1 SQVTM, CDR2 ANQGSEA. This CDR3 region has 11 residues. DNA for the CDR3: TGCAGCCTGAAAAGGGGGCTCGAGGCTTTCTTT. This gives the protein CSLKRGLEAFF.

The chain recombines TRBV3-1 with TRBJ2-1; D perhaps matches TRBD2 (6 bases). The CDR3 extends over 15 amino acids. V was shortened by 4 bases and J by 3 bases, with 13 bases between the two germline ends. The V gene's germline CDR1 is LGHDT and CDR2 YNNKEL (reference sequence). CDR3 sequence: CASSPLGSGYNEQFF. Here the CDR3 DNA reads TGTGCCAGCAGCCCCCTGGGTAGCGGCTACAATGAGCAGTTCTTC.

The chain joins TRBV29-1 to TRBJ1-2; 7 nucleotides match TRBD1. The V gene end was trimmed by 4 bases and the J gene end by 8 bases; junction bases not matched to a gene: 7. Germline CDR1 is SQVTM and CDR2 is ANQGSEA. The CDR3 covers 12 residues. CDR3 protein: CSVGEGAIGYTF. The CDR3 DNA reads TGCAGCGTTGGGGAGGGGGCGATCGGCTACACCTTC.

V and J are TRBV29-1 and TRBJ2-3; D gene uncertain. This CDR3 comprises 12 residues. Trimming took off 3 bases at V and 4 bases at J, with 8 bases between the two ends. Germline V gene data show CDR1 as SQVTM and CDR2 as ANQGSEA. The CDR3 reads CSVEAQSDTQYF. The CDR3 bases are TGCAGCGTTGAGGCCCAGTCAGATACGCAGTATTTT.

The rearrangement joins TRBV5-6 to TRBJ2-5, with D perhaps TRBD1 (7 bases). CDR1 and CDR2 from the germline V gene are SGHDT and YYEEEE. With 4 bases removed from V and 5 bases from J, the gap between germline ends came to 27 bases. The CDR3 sequence is 18 residues long. The CDR3 here is CASSPDRISGGAGETQYF. The CDR3 DNA reads as TGTGCCAGCAGCCCGGACAGGATAAGTGGGGGTGCGGGGGAGACCCAGTACTTC.

The chain links TRBV5-1 to TRBJ1-2; D not resolved. CDR3 size: 13 residues. Trimming left V 3 bases short and J 3 bases short, with 9 bases between. CDR1 is SGHRS, CDR2 YFSETQ, per germline. The CDR3 is CASSSKLHYGYTF. The DNA of the CDR3 is TGCGCCAGCAGCTCGAAGCTCCACTATGGCTACACCTTC.

The chain uses TRBV24-1 and TRBJ1-2; no clear D. The V gene lost 5 bases and the J gene lost 4 bases, with 19 bases spanning the gap. CDR3 length: 16 amino acids. CDR1 and CDR2 (germline): KGHDR, SFDVKD. CDR3 DNA: TGTGCCACCAGTGCCGGCGTAACTAATTCCGGCTATGGCTACACCTTC. This encodes CATSAGVTNSGYGYTF.

The V call is TRBV20-1, the J call TRBJ2-1; 10 positions agree with TRBD2. CDR1 DFQATT and CDR2 SNEGSKA come from the germline V gene (reference sequence). The length of the CDR3 is 18 residues. V shed 5 bases, J shed 0 bases, and the junction held 13 bases outside the gene matches. In DNA, the CDR3 is TGCAGTGCTGGAGGGGCCAGCGGGGGGGGAAGCTCCTACAATGAGCAGTTCTTC. Encoded protein: CSAGGASGGGSSYNEQFF.

There are a few counts of this clonotype. The V and J genes are TRBV18 and TRBJ2-7; tentatively, D is TRBD1 (6 bases). This CDR3 has 16 residues. CDR1 and CDR2 from the germline V gene are KGHSH and LQKENI. V was shortened by 3 bases and J by 2 bases, with 17 bases between the two germline ends. CDR3 loop: CASSPQEGQRTYEQYF. The CDR3 DNA is TGTGCCAGCTCACCCCAAGAAGGACAGAGGACCTACGAGCAGTACTTC. Combining the CDR3 with reference TRBV18 and TRBJ2-7 gives the whole variable domain NAGVMQNPRHLVRRRGQEARLRCSPMKGHSHVYWYRQLPEEGLKFMVYLQKENIIDESGMPKERFSAEFPKEGPSILRIQQVVRGDSAAYFCASSPQEGQRTYEQYFGPGTRLTVT.

J is TRBJ2-7 and V is TRBV7-9; 7 nucleotides match TRBD2. This CDR3 has 13 amino acids. V was pared by 8 bases and J by 3 bases, with 7 bases of the junction left unmatched. Germline V gene data show CDR1 as SEHNR and CDR2 as FQNEAQ (reference sequence). The CDR3 sequence: CASQGGGDYEQYF. CDR3 DNA sequence: TGTGCCAGCCAAGGCGGGGGAGACTACGAGCAGTACTTC.

This clonotype turned up a few times. The chain couples TRBV3-1 to TRBJ2-5; D gene ambiguous. Trimming cost V 1 base and J 3 bases, with 9 bases left between them. The CDR3 is 14 amino acids. Germline loops: CDR1 LGHDT, CDR2 YNNKEL (reference sequence). The CDR3 loop is CASSQGLGKETQYF. CDR3 coding DNA: TGTGCCAGCAGCCAAGGGCTAGGAAAAGAGACCCAGTACTTC.

This clonotype appeared many times. This chain uses TRBV10-3 with TRBJ1-5; D is possibly TRBD1 (5 bases). Deletions cut 0 bases from V and 5 bases from J, with 11 bases between. This CDR3 contains 15 residues. The germline V gene encodes CDR1 ENHRY and CDR2 SYGVKD. The CDR3 DNA reads TGTGCCATCAGTGAGTCGGTTCCGGGGGATCAGCCCCAGCATTTT. This translates into CAISESVPGDQPQHF.

The chain joins TRBV11-2 to TRBJ2-4; 7 bases are a match to TRBD1. The J call may not be correct, given that the DNA end is closer to TRBJ2-5. CDR1 SGHAT and CDR2 FQNNGV come from the germline V gene. The CDR3 runs 17 residues. The CDR3 region has the DNA TGTGCCAGCAGCCAAGGGACAGTCGAGGGTCTGGGAGAGACCCAGTACTTC. Translation gives CASSQGTVEGLGETQYF.

The chain carries TRBV7-8 and TRBJ2-7, with 8 bases that match TRBD1. Trimming cost V 0 bases and J 3 bases; bases outside gene matches: 7. This CDR3 contains 16 residues. Looked up from germline, CDR1 is SGHVS and CDR2 is FQNEAQ. CDR3: CASSLATGAVSYEQYF. DNA of the CDR3: TGTGCCAGCAGCTTAGCGACAGGGGCGGTAAGCTACGAGCAGTACTTC. Variable domain in full (rest from reference TRBV7-8 and TRBJ2-7): GAGVSQSPRYKVAKRGQDVALRCDPISGHVSLFWYQQALGQGPEFLTYFQNEAQLDKSGLPSDRFFAERPEGSVSTLKIQRTQQEDSAVYLCASSLATGAVSYEQYFGPGTRLTVT.

V and J are TRBV7-2 and TRBJ1-4; D ambiguous. V lost 1 base and J 0 bases, leaving 6 bases between the germline ends. Germline V gene sequence: CDR1 SGHTA, CDR2 FQGNSA. This CDR3 region has 15 residues. For the CDR3, the DNA is TGTGCCAGCAGCTTAGTGGATGCAACTAATGAAAAACTGTTTTTT. Amino acid sequence: CASSLVDATNEKLFF.